This T cell receptor (beta chain) was sequenced for a study of post-analysis software for immune sequencing data. Study conclusions and caveats: Under F measure analysis, samples from one preparation batch co-clustered strongly. When compared against controls, multiple sclerosis patients showed significantly lower normalized Chao1 diversity.

The sample holds a few counts of this clonotype. Its antigen is unidentified. The TCR beta cDNA libraries contained unique molecular identifiers. TCRdb analysed the PCR reads with MiXCR anew, one entry per CDR3 protein. The sample records some 800,000 distinct CDR3 sequences, more than 45% being singletons. The sample comprised blood. The clonotype comes from a girl aged 10 to 17 with multiple sclerosis.

The CDR3 protein is CAISEGLAGVFLIYEQYF. CDR3 DNA sequence: TGTGCCATCAGCGAGGGACTAGCGGGAGTGTTTCTCATCTACGAGCAGTACTTC. The rearrangement uses TRBV10-3 and TRBJ2-7, with 14 bases lining up with TRBD2. The CDR3 runs to 18 residues. Per germline, CDR1 ENHRY and CDR2 SYGVKD. Unmatched junction bases numbered 13, after V lost 6 bases and J lost 3 bases.